This T cell receptor (beta chain) originates from a study of blood T cell repertoires in COVID-19. Germline assignment: CDR1 SGDLS and CDR2 YYNGEE. Trimming at V came to 7 bases and at J to 5 bases, leaving 2 bases not matched to a gene. The CDR3 extends over 12 amino acids. TCRdb's table, derived via immunoSEQ multiplex PCR, lists solely in-frame clones and lacks some. This table has about 220,000 clones, 70% to 85% appearing once. Sequenced: peripheral blood. The origin of this receptor is a man aged 45-65 years with active or convalescent COVID-19. The rearrangement uses TRBV9 and TRBJ2-1, with 8 bases identical to TRBD2. CDR3 DNA sequence: TGTGCCAGCGAGGGACTAGACAATGAGCAGTTCTTC. This translates into CASEGLDNEQFF.